This section outlines one TCR beta chain sequence together with its context. Antigen: not known. Stated time point: pre-treatment baseline. The protocol was immunoSEQ multiplex PCR, while the TCRdb copy is restricted to in-frame clones and leaves out a portion. Among around 10,000 clones, over 65% were seen once, and the ten largest hold about 20%. This sample was taken from a study of blood T cell dynamics during melanoma immunotherapy. Study-level results: At W3, later disease-control patients showed bifurcated PBMC repertoire changes, unlike progressors.

Germline loops: CDR1 SQVTM, CDR2 ANQGSEA. Trimming took 1 base from V and 8 from J, leaving 23 bases between them. The CDR3 has 16 residues. The sequence was obtained from a human donor with melanoma. V usage is TRBV29-1 and J usage is TRBJ1-2; TRBD1 might be the D (5 bases). The source material was blood, sampled from a patient treated with checkpoint blockade. CDR3 loop: CSVEVPGGGNLGGYTF. Here the CDR3 DNA reads TGCAGCGTTGAAGTCCCGGGGGGGGGTAATTTGGGCGGCTACACCTTC.